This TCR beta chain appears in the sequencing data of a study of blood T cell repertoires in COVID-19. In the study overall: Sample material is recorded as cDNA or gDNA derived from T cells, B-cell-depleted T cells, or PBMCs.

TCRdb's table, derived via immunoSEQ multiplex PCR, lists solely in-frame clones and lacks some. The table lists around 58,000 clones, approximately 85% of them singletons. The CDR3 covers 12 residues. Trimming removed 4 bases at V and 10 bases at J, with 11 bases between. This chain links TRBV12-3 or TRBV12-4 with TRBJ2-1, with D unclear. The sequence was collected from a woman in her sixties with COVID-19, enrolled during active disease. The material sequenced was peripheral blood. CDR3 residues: CASSSRALEQFF. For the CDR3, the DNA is TGTGCCAGCAGTTCTAGAGCGTTAGAGCAGTTCTTC.